This T cell receptor (beta chain) appears in the sequencing data of a study of T cells in Graves' hyperthyroidism and ophthalmopathy. V lost 6 bases and J lost 5; bases outside the gene matches: 7. In germline, CDR1 is SGHTA, CDR2 FQGNSA. The CDR3 spans 15 residues. Researchers amplified the TCR beta CDR3 regions from RNA transcripts. The study used the HTBI primer set for a first-round RT-PCR of the TCR CDR3. TCRdb recomputed calls from the multiplex PCR reads with MiXCR, one row per CDR3 protein. Seen here are about 590,000 distinct CDR3 sequences, 15% to 17% observed once, and the top ten hold 7.3%.

The sequencing sample was made of blood. This sequence was found in a woman aged 25 to 39 with Graves' hyperthyroidism. This rearrangement joins TRBV7-2 to TRBJ2-3; 11 nucleotides line up with TRBD2. The CDR3 spells CASRLTSGSGDTQYF. The CDR3, as DNA: TGTGCCAGCAGACTTACTAGCGGGAGTGGAGATACGCAGTATTTT.